These T cell receptor beta chains were read from a single sample in a study of blood T cell repertoires in COVID-19. Data came from immunoSEQ multiplex PCR; TCRdb stores just in-frame clones and leaves some out. The table has 120,000 to 150,000 clones, 85% to 90% seen once. Sequencing was performed on peripheral blood. The receptors shown here come from a middle-aged woman with acute or convalescent COVID-19. CDR3s include the opening cysteine and the closing phenylalanine or tryptophan. Each record gives: V gene, clone size, D gene, J gene, CDR3 DNA, CDR3 protein. A D gene is named only where the DNA matches it firmly. Size is stated for part of the rows, as once, few or many counts, or as a class when the clone is expanded.

V gene: TRBV4-3
clone size: NA
D gene: TRBD1
J gene: TRBJ2-2
CDR3 DNA: TGCGCCAGCAGCCAAGACCAAACAGGGGGCACAAACACCGGGGAGCTGTTTTTT
CDR3 protein: CASSQDQTGGTNTGELFF

V gene: TRBV4-3
clone size: NA
D gene: TRBD1
J gene: TRBJ1-2
CDR3 DNA: TGCGCCAGCAGCCAAGAATTCGGGCAGGGGGCGCTTGGCTACACCTTC
CDR3 protein: CASSQEFGQGALGYTF

V gene: TRBV3-1/TRBV3-2
clone size: NA
D gene: TRBD2
J gene: TRBJ2-1
CDR3 DNA: TGTGCCAGCAGCGTGCTAGCGGGGAGAAATGAGCAGTTCTTC
CDR3 protein: CASSVLAGRNEQFF

V gene: TRBV4-3
clone size: NA
D gene: NA
J gene: TRBJ1-5
CDR3 DNA: TGCGCCAGCAGACAAGCGTCTCAAAGGTTTCCGTACCGGGATCAGCCCCAGCATTTT
CDR3 protein: CASRQASQRFPYRDQPQHF

V gene: TRBV4-3
clone size: NA
D gene: TRBD1
J gene: TRBJ2-2
CDR3 DNA: TGCGCCAGCAGACCCAAACCAGGGGGATTAGGGGAGCTGTTTTTT
CDR3 protein: CASRPKPGGLGELFF

V gene: TRBV4-3
clone size: NA
D gene: NA
J gene: TRBJ2-7
CDR3 DNA: TGCGCCAGCAGCCAACATGAGGGGACTTCGGGCGAGCAGTACTTC
CDR3 protein: CASSQHEGTSGEQYF

V gene: TRBV19
clone size: NA
D gene: TRBD1
J gene: TRBJ1-2
CDR3 DNA: TGTGCCAGTAGTATAGTGGCCTTAGGGGGCGCTAACTATGGCTACACCTTC
CDR3 protein: CASSIVALGGANYGYTF

V gene: TRBV5-1
clone size: NA
D gene: NA
J gene: TRBJ1-1
CDR3 DNA: TGCGCCAGCAGAATTTCCCCGACAGGGAACACTGAAGCTTTCTTT
CDR3 protein: CASRISPTGNTEAFF

V gene: TRBV6-2/TRBV6-3
clone size: NA
D gene: TRBD2
J gene: TRBJ2-2
CDR3 DNA: TGTGCCAGCAGTTTCTCCGGGACTAGCGCCGGGGAGCTGTTTTTT
CDR3 protein: CASSFSGTSAGELFF

V gene: TRBV5-1
clone size: NA
D gene: NA
J gene: TRBJ2-2
CDR3 DNA: TGCGCCAGCAGCTCGGGGGGCTGGGGAATGCCGAACACCGGGGAGCTGTTTTTT
CDR3 protein: CASSSGGWGMPNTGELFF

V gene: TRBV7-6
clone size: NA
D gene: NA
J gene: TRBJ1-5
CDR3 DNA: TGTGCCAGCAGCTTAGCGCGTGACAGTAATCAGCCCCAGCATTTT
CDR3 protein: CASSLARDSNQPQHF

V gene: TRBV27
clone size: NA
D gene: NA
J gene: TRBJ1-3
CDR3 DNA: TGTGCCAGCAGTTTATCGGCCAGCTCTGGAAACACCATATATTTT
CDR3 protein: CASSLSASSGNTIYF

V gene: TRBV7-2
clone size: NA
D gene: NA
J gene: TRBJ1-4
CDR3 DNA: TGTGCCAGCAGCGTAGTGGGGGCTGAAAAACTGTTTTTT
CDR3 protein: CASSVVGAEKLFF

V gene: TRBV28
clone size: once
D gene: TRBD1
J gene: TRBJ1-2
CDR3 DNA: TGTGCCAGCCTAACCGGGACAGGGGGCCCCTATGGCTACACCTTC
CDR3 protein: CASLTGTGGPYGYTF

V gene: TRBV4-3
clone size: NA
D gene: TRBD2
J gene: TRBJ2-1
CDR3 DNA: TGCGCCAGCAGCCAAGATACTAGCGGGAGAGGGGAGCAGTTCTTC
CDR3 protein: CASSQDTSGRGEQFF

V gene: TRBV9
clone size: NA
D gene: TRBD2
J gene: TRBJ2-3
CDR3 DNA: TGTGCCAGCTCGCTGGACGGCGGGAGTACAGATACGCAGTATTTT
CDR3 protein: CASSLDGGSTDTQYF